This entry lists 25 T cell receptor beta chains sequenced from one sample in a study of regulatory T cells in long-lasting Graves disease. With iRepertoire HTBI primers and Arm-PCR of CDR3 regions, TCR beta libraries were built. TCRdb called the multiplex PCR reads again in MiXCR, with one record for every CDR3 protein. The sample yields a few hundred thousand distinct CDR3 sequences, about 15% seen once. As for time point: newly diagnosed GD, antithyroid drugs for less than 3 months. There was RNA extracted from PBMCs, and the TCR library was made from it. The data were also submitted as part of a second study, on T cells in Graves' hyperthyroidism and ophthalmopathy.

The sequenced sample was peripheral blood mononuclear cells (PBMCs), obtained at new diagnosis, from a patient treated with antithyroid drugs. Receptor source: a woman aged 45 to 65 with Graves disease.

This clonotype appeared many times. The chain combines TRBV20-1 with TRBJ1-2, with TRBD1 identical over 10 bases. V gave up 6 bases and J gave up 3 bases; unmatched junction bases: 7. The CDR3 length is 14 residues. The germline CDR1 and CDR2 sequences are DFQATT and SNEGSKA (reference sequence). In nucleotides, the CDR3 is TGCAGTGCCCGGAGGGACAGGGGCCACTATGGCTACACCTTC. This translates into CSARRDRGHYGYTF.

As to this clonotype: With a much larger clone just one base away, this may be a read error. The conserved phenylalanine or tryptophan normally closing the CDR3 is absent here, so this likely arose from a read error. The V and J genes are TRBV7-3 and TRBJ2-3; D is unclear. In germline, CDR1 is SGHTA, CDR2 FQGTGA. The V end was cut by 2 bases, the J end by 0 bases, with 12 bases between. The CDR3 length is 16 residues. The CDR3 loop is CASSLGRYSSTDTQYL. As DNA, the CDR3 is TGTGCCAGCAGCTTAGGTCGTTACTCTAGCACAGATACGCAGTATTTG.

At least ten counts were recorded for this clonotype. This chain joins TRBV3-1 and TRBJ2-3; possible D gene TRBD2, 6 bases. The CDR3 runs to 16 residues. V lost 0 bases, J lost 0 bases, and 10 bases lay in between. Germline loops: CDR1 LGHDT, CDR2 YNNKEL (reference sequence). CDR3 sequence (DNA): TGTGCCAGCAGCCAAGATCCGGCGGGGAGCACAGATACGCAGTATTTT. Translating gives CASSQDPAGSTDTQYF.

This chain links TRBV7-6 with TRBJ2-1; 10 bases are a match to TRBD2. Germline values: CDR1 SGHVS, CDR2 FNYEAQ. The CDR3 runs to 18 residues. With 1 base clipped from V and 5 bases from J, the junction kept 11 bases outside the gene matches. The CDR3 bases are TGTGCCAGCAGCTTAGACCGACCGGGACTAGCGAGTAACAATGAGCAGTTCTTC. Its protein product is CASSLDRPGLASNNEQFF.

Concerning this clonotype: At one of its ends the junction is not consistent with the germline gene, which may arise from a read error. The V and J genes are TRBV4-1 and TRBJ2-1; 8 bases fit TRBD2. The CDR3 sequence is 16 residues long. Per the germline V gene, CDR1 is MGHRA and CDR2 is YSYEKL. The CDR3 DNA reads TGTGCCAGCAGCCGGACCGGGACTAGGTCCTACAATGAGCAGTTCTTC. It is translated as CASSRTGTRSYNEQFF.

The sample holds many counts of this clonotype. The CDR3 nucleotides are TGTGCCAGCAGTCCGGGACTAGCAGTCGAACCGTACTTC. Encoded protein: CASSPGLAVEPYF. V usage is TRBV6-1 and J usage is TRBJ2-7, with 9 bases fitting TRBD2. CDR3 length: 13 residues. CDR1 and CDR2 from the germline V gene are MNHNS and SASEGT. V shed 5 bases and J 12 bases; nucleotides not matched to a gene: 11.

The V gene is TRBV10-3, the J gene TRBJ1-1; D perhaps matches TRBD1 (6 bases). The CDR3 is 15 residues long. CDR1 is ENHRY, CDR2 SYGVKD, per germline. Trimming took off 5 bases at V and 1 base at J, with 14 bases between the two ends. This CDR3 reads CAISQTGTQNTEAFF. The CDR3 region has the DNA TGTGCCATCAGTCAGACCGGGACACAGAACACTGAAGCTTTCTTT.

This clonotype was observed at least ten times. The chain uses TRBV3-1 and TRBJ2-1; D is possibly TRBD2 (6 bases). Germline V gives CDR1 LGHDT, CDR2 YNNKEL (reference sequence). The germline V and J ends were trimmed by 4 bases and 3 bases, with 19 bases remaining between them. The CDR3 has 17 amino acids. The CDR3 DNA is TGTGCCAGCAGCCTTCCGAGCGGGCCCGGACTCTACAATGAGCAGTTCTTC. This gives the protein CASSLPSGPGLYNEQFF.

This clonotype was detected only a few times. The chain has TRBV6-5 and TRBJ1-4; D is possibly TRBD1 (5 bases). V was pared by 2 bases and J by 0 bases, with 10 bases between. The CDR3 contains 16 residues. The germline V gene has CDR1 MNHEY and CDR2 SVGAGI. Here the CDR3 reads CASSYGQQATNEKLFF. Written as DNA, the CDR3 is TGTGCCAGCAGTTACGGGCAACAGGCAACTAATGAAAAACTGTTTTTT.

This clonotype was seen at least ten times. The V call is TRBV7-3, the J call TRBJ2-3; 7 bases map to TRBD2. Germline CDR1 and CDR2: SGHTA and FQGTGA. The CDR3 covers 15 residues. J gave up 2 bases and V 6 bases, and 8 bases lay outside the gene matches. The CDR3 DNA follows: TGTGCCAGCAGACCCAGCGGGGCGGACACAGATACGCAGTATTTT. Amino acids: CASRPSGADTDTQYF. Full variable domain (missing parts from reference TRBV7-3 and TRBJ2-3): GAGVSQTPSNKVTEKGKYVELRCDPISGHTALYWYRQSLGQGPEFLIYFQGTGAADDSGLPNDRFFAVRPEGSVSTLKIQRTERGDSAVYLCASRPSGADTDTQYFGPGTRLTVL.

This clonotype occurred once. The gene calls are TRBV5-1 and TRBJ1-1; no reliable D call. Germline V gene sequence: CDR1 SGHRS, CDR2 YFSETQ. V shed 0 bases and J shed 1 base, with 13 bases lying between them. This CDR3 has 16 amino acids. The CDR3 is CASSLGLLQTNTEAFF. CDR3 coding DNA: TGCGCCAGCAGCTTGGGTCTACTACAGACGAACACTGAAGCTTTCTTT.

On this clonotype: Just one base apart from a much larger clone, this may be a read error. CDR3 DNA: TGTGCTAGTGGTTCGGCCGGAGTCACCGGGGAGCTGTTTTTT. Translated, it gives CASGSAGVTGELFF. The rearrangement links TRBV12-5 to TRBJ2-2; D is unclear. The CDR3 is made up of 14 amino acids. V lost 4 bases and J 4 bases, leaving 10 bases between the germline ends. Germline lookup yields CDR1 LGHNT and CDR2 FRNRAP.

This clonotype was detected ten times or more. The chain carries TRBV18 and TRBJ2-3, with 7 bases lining up with TRBD2. V lost 5 bases and J lost 9; bases outside the gene matches: 8. The CDR3 consists of 13 residues. The germline gives CDR1 KGHSH, CDR2 LQKENI. CDR3 coding DNA: TGTGCCAGCTCAAGGACTAGTAGGGACACGCAGTATTTT. Translated: CASSRTSRDTQYF.

At least ten counts were recorded for this clonotype. The genes are TRBV12-3 or TRBV12-4 and TRBJ1-1; D gene unclear. This CDR3 is built from 14 residues. The V end was cut by 5 bases, the J end by 2 bases, with 12 bases between. CDR3: CASSRSVGNTEAFF. The CDR3 nucleotides read TGTGCCAGCAGTCGCTCCGTTGGAAACACTGAAGCTTTCTTT.

The sample holds many counts of this clonotype. J is TRBJ1-6 and V is TRBV28; D remains unclear. The CDR3 length is 14 residues. The germline CDR1 and CDR2 sequences are MDHEN and SYDVKM. The germline V and J ends were trimmed by 6 bases and 7 bases, with 13 bases remaining between them. In DNA, the CDR3 is TGTGCCAGCAGCCGAGGATTAGGGAATTCACCCCTCCACTTT. The encoded protein is CASSRGLGNSPLHF.

This clonotype was observed a few times. The chain has TRBV19 and TRBJ1-5, with a weak D call TRBD1 (6 bases). V dropped 3 bases and J dropped 2 bases, with 14 bases sitting between them. Germline lookup yields CDR1 LNHDA and CDR2 SQIVND (reference sequence). This CDR3 is built from 16 residues. The CDR3 coding sequence is TGTGCCAGTAGTATTCCGGGCAGGGGTGGCAATCAGCCCCAGCATTTT. As protein: CASSIPGRGGNQPQHF.

This clonotype showed up many times. The chain carries TRBV27 and TRBJ2-7; D unclear. CDR1 and CDR2 from the germline V gene are MNHEY and SMNVEV (reference sequence). This CDR3 has 15 amino acids. The V end lost 3 bases, the J end lost 3 bases, and 15 bases lay between the germline ends. The CDR3 protein is CASSFRVGSVYEQYF. The CDR3, as DNA: TGTGCCAGCAGTTTCCGTGTAGGGTCCGTCTACGAGCAGTACTTC.

This clonotype showed up just a few times. The chain employs TRBV5-1 and TRBJ2-3; D is undetermined. V was clipped by 1 base and J by 2 bases, with 11 bases between them. This CDR3 region has 15 residues. CDR1 SGHRS and CDR2 YFSETQ come from the germline V gene. CDR3 DNA: TGCGCCAGCAGCTTGTTATCCGCTGCCACAGATACGCAGTATTTT. As protein: CASSLLSAATDTQYF.

Only a few counts were recorded for this clonotype. A much larger clone differs from this one at a single base, so this may be a read error. V and J are TRBV11-2 and TRBJ2-5; TRBD1 matches at 7 bases. Germline-derived CDR1 and CDR2 are SGHAT and FQNNGV. The CDR3 runs to 13 residues. CDR3 sequence (DNA): TGTGCCAGCAGCCGGACAGGACAAGGGACCCAGTACTTC. Translated: CASSRTGQGTQYF.

This clonotype has only a few counts. This sequence joins TRBV6-1 and TRBJ2-7, with 10 bases matching TRBD2. V trimming: 5 bases; J trimming: 2 bases; junction bases outside the gene matches: 3. Germline V lookup: CDR1 MNHNS, CDR2 SASEGT. The length of the CDR3 is 14 residues. The CDR3, as DNA: TGTGCCAGCAGTACTAGCGGGATCACCTACGAGCAGTACTTC. Residues: CASSTSGITYEQYF.

This clonotype showed up many times. The chain links TRBV29-1 to TRBJ2-3, with D possibly being TRBD1 (6 bases). Germline lookup yields CDR1 SQVTM and CDR2 ANQGSEA. V lost 4 bases to trimming and J lost 0 bases, with 11 bases between them. The CDR3 is 14 amino acids. In DNA form, the CDR3 reads TGCAGCGTTGTCCGTCAGGGGAGCACAGATACGCAGTATTTT. Its translation is CSVVRQGSTDTQYF.

In this sample, this clonotype turned up a few times. The gene calls are TRBV19 and TRBJ1-4; TRBD1 matches at 8 bases. There are 13 residues in the CDR3. Trimming cost V 9 bases and J 7 bases; bases outside gene matches: 7. CDR1 is LNHDA and CDR2 is SQIVND in the germline V gene (reference sequence). CDR3: CARMDRAFEKLFF. The CDR3 nucleotides read TGTGCCAGAATGGACAGGGCATTTGAAAAACTGTTTTTT.

This clonotype was observed at least ten times. The V call is TRBV20-1, the J call TRBJ2-3; 10 nucleotides line up with TRBD2. The V gene's germline CDR1 is DFQATT and CDR2 SNEGSKA (reference sequence). V was clipped by 6 bases and J by 8 bases; unmatched bases: 14. The CDR3 is made up of 15 amino acids. This chain's CDR3 is CSAPVAGGLGGTQYF. The CDR3 DNA sequence: TGCAGTGCACCCGTAGCGGGAGGTCTAGGCGGTACGCAGTATTTT.

This clonotype was detected ten times or more. The chain is built from TRBV24-1 and TRBJ2-2; D might be TRBD1 (5 bases). Between the trimmed V and J ends, which lost 4 bases and 5 bases, there was a span of 10 bases. The CDR3 has 14 residues. Germline V gene data show CDR1 as KGHDR and CDR2 as SFDVKD. The CDR3 DNA is TGTGCCACCAGTGAATATCGGACAACCGGGGAGCTGTTTTTT. It is translated as CATSEYRTTGELFF.

The chain carries TRBV3-1 and TRBJ2-2; 9 bases align to TRBD2. The germline CDR1 and CDR2 sequences are LGHDT and YNNKEL (reference sequence). With V trimmed by 1 base and J by 3 bases, 12 bases remained unmatched. The CDR3 contains 19 residues. The CDR3 DNA reads as TGTGCCAGCAGCCAAGTTTTTAGCGGGAGAGTAGGAGACACCGGGGAGCTGTTTTTT. It specifies CASSQVFSGRVGDTGELFF. The whole variable domain, remainder taken from reference TRBV3-1 and TRBJ2-2, is DTAVSQTPKYLVTQMGNDKSIKCEQNLGHDTMYWYKQDSKKFLKIMFSYNNKELIINETVPNRFSPKSPDKAHLNLHINSLELGDSAVYFCASSQVFSGRVGDTGELFFGEGSRLTVL.